The 29 T cell receptor beta chains in this list originate from one sample, sequenced in a study of cytomegalovirus exposure and HLA in healthy donors (dated by TCRdb to the late 2010s). The library came from the immunoSEQ multiplex PCR assay. A mixture of 60 forward primers for TCR Vbeta segments and 13 reverse primers for TCR Jbeta segments was used in the multiplex PCR. What TCRdb holds here is the immuneACCESS table cut down to in-frame rearrangements. Part of the clones is not present; checked against another copy, under half of the missing clones reflect an unresolved V gene, and the others are unexplained. In this sample the table shows approximately 130,000 clones, 77% of which occur a single time. In total, the top ten clones hold about 6% of the sample. Sequenced sample: PBMCs. The receptors were sampled from a man younger than 35 in good health and CMV-seropositive.

The rearrangement joins TRBV6-5 to TRBJ1-5; a weak D match, TRBD1 (5 bases). CDR3 length: 14 residues. CDR1 is MNHEY and CDR2 is SVGAGI in the germline V gene. V lost 4 bases to trimming and J lost 1 base, with 8 bases between them. The chain's CDR3 is CASSSRQSNQPQHF. In DNA form, the CDR3 reads TGTGCCAGCAGTTCTCGACAGAGCAATCAGCCCCAGCATTTT.

The J gene is TRBJ1-5, the V gene TRBV27; TRBD1 might be the D (6 bases). Germline CDR1 MNHEY, CDR2 SMNVEV (reference sequence). This CDR3 is built from 15 residues. Deletions cut 3 bases from V and 2 bases from J, with 11 bases between. CDR3 loop: CASSLGRGGNQPQHF. The CDR3 DNA sequence: TGTGCCAGCAGTTTGGGCAGGGGAGGCAATCAGCCCCAGCATTTT.

The chain has TRBV5-3 and TRBJ1-5; D is possibly TRBD1 (5 bases). TRBV5-3 is an open reading frame whose function is uncertain. With 3 bases removed from V and 2 bases from J, the gap between germline ends came to 24 bases. The CDR3 extends over 19 amino acids. CDR3: CARSCAVLGQREGNQPQHF. In DNA form, the CDR3 reads TGTGCCAGAAGCTGCGCAGTTTTGGGGCAGAGAGAGGGCAATCAGCCCCAGCATTTT.

The chain links TRBV28 to TRBJ1-6, with D possibly TRBD1 on 5 matching bases. V lost 8 bases to trimming and J lost 6 bases, with 14 bases between them. From germline, CDR1 is MDHEN and CDR2 SYDVKM. The CDR3 sequence is 14 residues long. In DNA, the CDR3 is TGTGCCAGCCGCGGGGGACTGGGTAATTCACCCCTCCACTTT. Its translation: CASRGGLGNSPLHF.

The chain links TRBV2 to TRBJ1-2; 9 bases are shared with TRBD1. The CDR3 loop spans 13 amino acids. Germline values: CDR1 SNHLY, CDR2 FYNNEI. The V gene end was trimmed by 7 bases and the J gene end by 7 bases; junction bases not matched to a gene: 7. CDR3 residues: CASTMGTGIGYTF. The CDR3 nucleotides read TGTGCCAGCACTATGGGGACAGGGATTGGCTACACCTTC. The full variable domain, rest sourced from reference TRBV2 and TRBJ1-2, is EPEVTQTPSHQVTQMGQEVILRCVPISNHLYFYWYRQILGQKVEFLVSFYNNEISEKSEIFDDQFSVERPDGSNFTLKIRSTKLEDSAMYFCASTMGTGIGYTFGSGTRLTVV.

This clone came up a few times. This chain's CDR3 is CASSPLGGPLDEQFF. The CDR3 DNA reads TGTGCCAGCAGTCCCCTTGGAGGGCCCCTCGATGAGCAGTTCTTC. This chain uses TRBV27 with TRBJ2-1; perhaps TRBD2 as D (6 bases). Trimming took 5 bases from V and 8 from J, leaving 19 bases between them. The germline CDR1 and CDR2 sequences are MNHEY and SMNVEV (reference sequence). CDR3 length: 15 residues.

The chain uses TRBV6-5 and TRBJ1-1; D remains unclear. The CDR3 spans 13 residues. Germline V lookup: CDR1 MNHEY, CDR2 SVGAGI. V lost 6 bases and J 0 bases, leaving 8 bases between the germline ends. The CDR3 reads CASSQRLNTEAFF. DNA of the CDR3: TGTGCCAGCAGCCAGAGGTTGAACACTGAAGCTTTCTTT.

The chain uses TRBV6-1 and TRBJ1-1, with D maybe TRBD1 (5 bases). The CDR3 is made up of 15 amino acids. V was cut by 1 base and J by 1 base, with 10 bases left in between. The germline gives CDR1 MNHNS, CDR2 SASEGT. CDR3 amino acids: CASSEGGGGNTEAFF. In DNA form, the CDR3 reads TGTGCCAGCAGTGAAGGGGGGGGTGGGAACACTGAAGCTTTCTTT.

V and J are TRBV6-4 and TRBJ2-1, with 9 bases lining up with TRBD1. J lost 5 bases, V lost 5 bases, and 4 bases had no gene match. The CDR3 runs to 14 residues. Germline assignment: CDR1 MRHNA and CDR2 SNTAGT. The CDR3 is CASSTGQGNNEQFF. The CDR3 DNA follows: TGTGCCAGCAGTACAGGACAGGGGAACAATGAGCAGTTCTTC.

The chain is built from TRBV6-1 and TRBJ2-5; 13 bases match TRBD2. CDR1 is MNHNS and CDR2 is SASEGT in the germline V gene. The CDR3 length is 15 residues. J lost 2 bases, V lost 7 bases, and 4 bases had no gene match. The CDR3 nucleotides are TGTGCCAGCACGAGGACTAGCGGGGGACAAGAGACCCAGTACTTC. This gives the protein CASTRTSGGQETQYF.

The rearrangement uses TRBV13 and TRBJ2-1; a possible D gene is TRBD2 (6 bases). The CDR3 is 15 residues long. V was pared by 4 bases and J by 3 bases, with 13 bases between. Germline CDR1 PRHDT, CDR2 FYEKMQ (reference sequence). The CDR3 loop is CASSSRLGNYNEQFF. CDR3 DNA: TGTGCCAGCAGCTCACGACTAGGGAACTACAATGAGCAGTTCTTC. Combining the CDR3 with reference TRBV13 and TRBJ2-1 gives the whole variable domain AAGVIQSPRHLIKEKRETATLKCYPIPRHDTVYWYQQGPGQDPQFLISFYEKMQSDKGSIPDRFSAQQFSDYHSELNMSSLELGDSALYFCASSSRLGNYNEQFFGPGTRLTVL.

The chain uses TRBV6-1 and TRBJ2-7; 9 nucleotides agree with TRBD1. CDR3 size: 14 residues. Germline loops: CDR1 MNHNS, CDR2 SASEGT. V gave up 5 bases and J gave up 1 base; unmatched junction bases: 3. CDR3 loop: CASSRDRASYEQYF. CDR3 DNA sequence: TGTGCCAGCAGTAGGGACAGGGCGTCCTACGAGCAGTACTTC.

The rearrangement links TRBV28 to TRBJ2-7, with 10 bases aligning to TRBD1. CDR1 and CDR2 from the germline V gene are MDHEN and SYDVKM. Trimming at V came to 5 bases and at J to 5 bases, leaving 6 bases not matched to a gene. This CDR3 comprises 14 residues. CDR3 amino acids: CASSRDRGVNEQYF. The CDR3 DNA follows: TGTGCCAGCAGTCGGGACAGGGGCGTCAACGAGCAGTACTTC.

J is TRBJ1-2 and V is TRBV5-6; 9 bases line up with TRBD1. J lost 1 base, V lost 9 bases, and 10 bases had no gene match. CDR3 length equals 15 residues. Germline-derived CDR1 and CDR2 are SGHDT and YYEEEE. CDR3 protein: CATKAGTGNNYGYTF. CDR3 nucleotides: TGTGCCACCAAGGCCGGGACAGGGAATAACTATGGCTACACCTTC.

The chain employs TRBV18 and TRBJ2-2; TRBD1 agrees at 9 bases. Trimming cost V 3 bases and J 7 bases; bases outside gene matches: 3. The germline gives CDR1 KGHSH, CDR2 LQKENI. CDR3 size: 14 residues. The chain's CDR3 is CASSPRTGDGELFF. The DNA of the CDR3 is TGTGCCAGCTCACCTAGGACAGGGGACGGGGAGCTGTTTTTT.

This clone came up once. The chain combines TRBV5-1 with TRBJ2-3; tentatively, D is TRBD2 (5 bases). The CDR3 runs 14 residues. Germline CDR1 SGHRS, CDR2 YFSETQ. V was trimmed by 4 bases and J by 5 bases, leaving 14 bases between them. This CDR3 is CASSRQEVEDTQYF. The CDR3 coding sequence is TGCGCCAGCAGCCGGCAGGAGGTTGAAGATACGCAGTATTTT.

The V and J genes are TRBV7-9 and TRBJ1-1; maybe TRBD1 (5 bases). CDR1 and CDR2 (germline): SEHNR, FQNEAQ (reference sequence). V was shortened by 4 bases and J by 5 bases, with 14 bases between the two germline ends. The CDR3 length is 14 residues. The CDR3 nucleotides read TGTGCCAGCAGCTCCTTGCAGGGTTGGACTGAAGCTTTCTTT. Protein sequence: CASSSLQGWTEAFF.

This chain uses TRBV14 with TRBJ1-5, with D tentatively TRBD1 (6 bases). This CDR3 has 13 amino acids. Per germline, CDR1 SGHDN and CDR2 FVKESK. V lost 4 bases to trimming and J lost 5 bases, with 9 bases between them. As DNA, the CDR3 is TGTGCCAGCAGCCCAGGGGTGCATCAGCCCCAGCATTTT. Amino acid sequence: CASSPGVHQPQHF.

J is TRBJ1-2 and V is TRBV14, with D tentatively TRBD1 (5 bases). This CDR3 region has 13 residues. Looked up from germline, CDR1 is SGHDN and CDR2 is FVKESK. Trimming shortened V by 6 bases and J by 1 base, and 9 bases separated the two germline ends. CDR3 nucleotides: TGTGCCAGCAGTCGGGACTTTAACTATGGCTACACCTTC. Its protein is CASSRDFNYGYTF.

J is TRBJ1-1 and V is TRBV27; perhaps TRBD1 as D (6 bases). V lost 0 bases and J lost 4, with 12 bases in between. This CDR3 is built from 15 residues. Per the germline V gene, CDR1 is MNHEY and CDR2 is SMNVEV (reference sequence). The CDR3 reads CASSLSRGFPTEAFF. The CDR3 DNA reads as TGTGCCAGCAGTTTATCGAGGGGGTTCCCCACTGAAGCTTTCTTT.

V and J are TRBV2 and TRBJ2-7, with TRBD1 matching over 8 bases. CDR1 and CDR2 from the germline V gene are SNHLY and FYNNEI. V trimming: 1 base; J trimming: 3 bases; junction bases outside the gene matches: 5. The CDR3 has 15 residues. The CDR3: CASSEGDRLGYEQYF. CDR3 nucleotides: TGTGCCAGCAGTGAAGGGGACAGGTTGGGCTACGAGCAGTACTTC.

The J gene is TRBJ2-4, the V gene TRBV11-2, with 8 bases that match TRBD2. This CDR3 has 16 amino acids. V was pared by 5 bases and J by 3 bases, with 9 bases of the junction left unmatched. The V gene's germline CDR1 is SGHAT and CDR2 FQNNGV. The CDR3 protein is CASSTRAGAGKNIQYF. The CDR3 DNA reads as TGTGCCAGCAGCACCCGAGCGGGAGCAGGCAAAAACATTCAGTACTTC. Full variable domain (remainder filled in from reference TRBV11-2 and TRBJ2-4): EAGVAQSPRYKIIEKRQSVAFWCNPISGHATLYWYQQILGQGPKLLIQFQNNGVVDDSQLPKDRFSAERLKGVDSTLKIQPAKLEDSAVYLCASSTRAGAGKNIQYFGAGTRLSVL.

This clone was recorded only once. The rearrangement links TRBV19 to TRBJ2-2; 9 positions match TRBD2. The CDR3 spans 17 residues. Germline-derived CDR1 and CDR2 are LNHDA and SQIVND (reference sequence). The trim removed 7 bases at V and 2 bases at J, leaving 11 bases unmatched. The CDR3: CASNTRAGGANTGELFF. CDR3 bases: TGTGCCAGTAATACCCGAGCGGGAGGCGCAAACACCGGGGAGCTGTTTTTT.

The chain joins TRBV9 to TRBJ2-7, with 7 bases matching TRBD2. The trim removed 4 bases at V and 4 bases at J, leaving 8 bases unmatched. From germline, CDR1 is SGDLS and CDR2 YYNGEE. CDR3 length: 14 residues. CDR3 DNA sequence: TGTGCCAGCAGCTCGACTAGCAATAGGTACGAGCAGTACTTC. It specifies CASSSTSNRYEQYF. The variable domain in full, with the rest retrieved from reference TRBV9 and TRBJ2-7, is DSGVTQTPKHLITATGQRVTLRCSPRSGDLSVYWYQQSLDQGLQFLIQYYNGEERAKGNILERFSAQQFPDLHSELNLSSLELGDSALYFCASSSTSNRYEQYFGPGTRLTVT.

The rearrangement joins TRBV19 to TRBJ2-1, with D uncertain. The CDR3 loop spans 14 amino acids. V shed 4 bases and J shed 4 bases, with 11 bases lying between them. Germline V lookup: CDR1 LNHDA, CDR2 SQIVND (reference sequence). Here the CDR3 DNA reads TGTGCCAGTAGTAGGCAGGTTGGATACAATGAGCAGTTCTTC. It is translated as CASSRQVGYNEQFF.

This chain links TRBV6-1 with TRBJ2-1, with 7 bases fitting TRBD2. This CDR3 has 15 residues. Germline V lookup: CDR1 MNHNS, CDR2 SASEGT. The V gene end was trimmed by 6 bases and the J gene end by 4 bases; junction bases not matched to a gene: 9. The CDR3 region is CASSPTSVTYNEQFF. The CDR3 region has the DNA TGTGCCAGCAGCCCCACTAGCGTTACATACAATGAGCAGTTCTTC.

This CDR3 reads CASSHRYSNQPQHF. DNA of the CDR3: TGTGCCAGCAGCCACAGATATAGCAATCAGCCCCAGCATTTT. The chain combines TRBV13 with TRBJ1-5; D gene ambiguous. Germline CDR1 PRHDT, CDR2 FYEKMQ (reference sequence). The CDR3 has 14 residues. Trimming removed 5 bases at V and 0 bases at J, with 8 bases between.

This clone was seen only a few times. In nucleotides, the CDR3 is TGTGCCAGCAGCTCCGGACAGTCCAGTACAACTAATGAAAAACTGTTTTTT. It yields the protein CASSSGQSSTTNEKLFF. V gene TRBV7-2 combines with J gene TRBJ1-4; tentative D call: TRBD1 (6 bases). The CDR3 totals 17 residues. V shed 4 bases and J shed 0 bases, with 15 bases lying between them. Germline V gives CDR1 SGHTA, CDR2 FQGNSA.

V usage is TRBV6-5 and J usage is TRBJ1-5; D gene unclear. There are 13 residues in the CDR3. V was clipped by 6 bases and J by 4 bases, with 10 bases between them. In germline, CDR1 is MNHEY, CDR2 SVGAGI. Written as DNA, the CDR3 is TGTGCCAGCAGCCGAACAGTTAATCAGCCCCAGCATTTT. Translated, it gives CASSRTVNQPQHF.